This T cell receptor (beta chain) was identified during a study of shared clonotypes between healthy human individuals (dated by TCRdb to the early 2020s). In the study overall: The cohort comprised two women and a few men aged 18 to 49 years. To estimate repertoire size and how much clonotype sharing occurs between individuals, the study deeply sequenced the blood TCR repertoires of several healthy adults. Per donor, leukapheresis produced somewhere between about 0.85 and 10 billion PBMCs. For each donor, three plates each were used for CD4 naive and CD4 memory, two plates were used for CD8 naive, and one plate was used for CD8 memory. To increase sequencing depth and limit assay-specific biases, TCR repertoire library preparation and sequencing were carried out by different laboratories using diverse techniques. What the study reported, not specific to this receptor: Larger estimated clonotype richness was generally found for naive subsets than for memory subsets. Based on pairwise subsampling, the degree of clonotype sharing among donors was expected to be affected by sequencing depth. About 5% of naive CD4, 3.5% of naive CD8, 2.3% of memory CD4, and about 0.4% of memory CD8 clonotypes were shared across a few donors. Compared with non-shared clonotypes, clonotypes shared by all four sorted-subset donors had higher generation probabilities. Even with the large sequencing depth, rarefaction of the sorted-subset datasets indicated that sequencing was incomplete. Sampling was limited to blood, and TCR repertoires in tissue likely differ from TCR repertoires in blood. The small number of donors limited the genetic and exposure-history diversity represented.

CD8 naive samples consisted of CD45RO-negative cells that were positively selected for CCR7, yielding a CD45RA+CCR7+ population without TemRA cells. Donors were healthy HIV-negative adults with no recently reported acute infections or vaccinations. All donors were Caucasian adults living in Nashville, Tennessee, USA. Blood was obtained by leukapheresis, after which PBMCs were separated by Ficoll-Histopaque density gradient centrifugation and cryopreserved in liquid nitrogen vapor phase. Analytical flow cytometry was used to check the purity and quantity of every magnetically sorted T cell population. Each sorted fraction had its genomic DNA isolated and then quantified by UV absorbance on a Nanodrop 2000c. With respect to this clone: It lacks a known antigen. No base quality information exists; no much larger clone differs at one position.

Using the deep immunoSEQ assay, TCR CDR3 regions were amplified from genomic DNA by multiplex PCR. Genomic DNA extracted from each cell subset was distributed evenly over all wells of several immunoSEQ 96-well plates, and each plate served as one replicate. Each replicate PCR for sorted subsets received approximately 220 ng genomic DNA, equal to about 30,000 T cell genomes. Purified libraries were quantified with a Qubit 3.0 fluorometer, sized on a Bioanalyzer 2100, and re-quantified with the KAPA Library Quantification kit. A separate single-read 150-cycle Illumina NextSeq 550 flow cell was used to sequence each immunoSEQ 96-well plate. The authors processed their data as follows. Because only junctional sequences without quality scores were contained in the immunoSEQ output, filtering matching that applied to full-length reads could not be performed. To assign V/J genes and CDR3, sequences were annotated against IMGT germline references using PyIR, a Python wrapper for IgBLAST v1.9. Reads were removed for weak V/J assignments (E-value above 1e-6), missing CDR3, stop codons, out-of-frame junctions, or ambiguous translated residues. V3J clonotypes were defined as sequences sharing the same inferred V gene, J gene, and CDR3 amino acid sequence. To compute the percentage overlap between repertoires, the number of shared unique clonotypes was divided by the size of the smaller repertoire. Richness of each repertoire was evaluated using RTK rarefaction, the Chao1 estimator, and Recon v2.1 estimates of unobserved clonotypes. Generation probabilities were computed with OLGA for all TCRbeta clonotypes obtained by the gDNA method from four donors. Sourced from immuneACCESS, this table was stored by TCRdb with only in-frame sequences that have V and J called. A share of the clones is absent; for the studies checked, an unresolved V gene accounts for under half, and the remainder has no known explanation. The V and J calls and clone size were taken over from that table, and D and trimming were inferred from the DNA. The sample has about 580,000 clones on record, roughly 98% of them singletons. The top ten clonotypes cover more than 0.3% of the sample.

V loses 1 base, J loses 1 base, and the germline ends lie 11 bases apart. There are 15 amino acids in the CDR3, from cysteine to phenylalanine inclusive. CDR3 DNA only is kept here, 45 bases in frame from base 1. CDR1 MNHEY and CDR2 SMNVEV are derived from the germline V gene (reference sequence). Recombination joined TRBV27 with TRBJ2-7, with the D gene not confidently named. This TCR was recovered from a man aged 25-45 years in good health. Sequencing was performed on naive CD8+ T cells sorted from blood. The sample's cell subset or site label is to be understood as: CD45RA+CCR7+. The CDR3 is CASSLYGGVSYEQYF. Read as DNA, the sequence is TGTGCCAGCAGTTTATATGGCGGAGTATCCTACGAGCAGTACTTC.